The 29 T cell receptor beta chains in this list originate from one sample, sequenced in a study of T cell responses to AZD1222 COVID-19 vaccine (dated by TCRdb to the early 2020s). The library was made by the immunoSEQ multiplex PCR assay. This immuneACCESS table, as held by TCRdb, lists in-frame sequences with V and J called but not all clones. Of the missing ones, under half trace to an unresolved V gene in checked studies; the others have no known cause. The sample has about 150,000 clones on record, more than 70% of them singletons. The top ten clones comprise 2% to 2.5% of the sample. Reading the label with the study, this specimen's time point is: baseline before first vaccination. The sample in question was peripheral blood, obtained on day 0 of AZD1222 vaccination. The receptor source for this set is an adult in good health.

This clone occurred a few times. V gene TRBV23-1 combines with J gene TRBJ1-4; TRBD1 is a possible D gene (5 bases). TRBV23-1 is an ORF; its function is uncertain. Trimming pared 2 bases from V and 0 bases from J, leaving 16 bases between. The CDR3 covers 18 residues. CDR3 sequence reads: CASSQPGRPPATNEKLFF. The CDR3 coding sequence is TGCGCCAGCAGTCAACCGGGACGCCCACCAGCAACTAATGAAAAACTGTTTTTT.

In its sample, this clone was seen a few times. The genes are TRBV27 and TRBJ1-2; 8 bases agree with TRBD1. The CDR3 length is 13 residues. Germline CDR1 reads MNHEY; CDR2 reads SMNVEV (reference sequence). With V trimmed by 2 bases and J by 5 bases, 1 base remained unmatched. In DNA form, the CDR3 reads TGTGCCAGCAGTTTAAGACAGGGGTATGGCTACACCTTC. It is translated as CASSLRQGYGYTF.

The V and J genes are TRBV7-8 and TRBJ2-3, with 8 bases identical to TRBD2. The trim removed 6 bases at V and 6 bases at J, leaving 11 bases unmatched. Germline-derived CDR1 and CDR2 are SGHVS and FQNEAQ. The CDR3 runs to 15 residues. CDR3 DNA: TGTGCCAGCAGGTGGAGCGGGAGCCCTGGGGATACGCAGTATTTT. This encodes CASRWSGSPGDTQYF.

This sequence joins TRBV27 and TRBJ2-7; 12 nucleotides agree with TRBD2. Germline-derived CDR1 and CDR2 are MNHEY and SMNVEV (reference sequence). CDR3 length equals 15 residues. The V segment lost 6 bases and the J segment 4 bases; nucleotides outside the gene matches: 7. CDR3 sequence: CASSLTLAGGYEQYF. The CDR3 DNA reads TGTGCCAGCAGCCTTACTCTAGCGGGAGGGTACGAGCAGTACTTC.

The V and J genes are TRBV6-1 and TRBJ1-3; D is undetermined. Germline V gene data show CDR1 as MNHNS and CDR2 as SASEGT. There are 12 residues in the CDR3. V lost 5 bases to trimming and J lost 0 bases, with 2 bases between them. The CDR3 DNA is TGTGCCAGCAGTTACTCTGGAAACACCATATATTTT. Translation: CASSYSGNTIYF.

The V gene is TRBV6-2 or TRBV6-3, the J gene TRBJ1-1, with D unresolved. Trimming took off 4 bases at V and 3 bases at J, with 12 bases between the two ends. The CDR3 consists of 14 residues. Germline CDR1 reads MNHEY; CDR2 reads SVGEGT. The CDR3 DNA reads TGTGCCAGCAGTTCTCCGGGCCAATACACTGAAGCTTTCTTT. Its protein product is CASSSPGQYTEAFF.

The gene calls are TRBV5-1 and TRBJ2-1; D tentatively fits TRBD1 or TRBD2 (5 bases each). From germline, CDR1 is SGHRS and CDR2 YFSETQ. The CDR3 totals 17 residues. V lost 1 base, J lost 5 bases, and 19 bases lay in between. The DNA for the CDR3 is TGCGCCAGCAGCTTGTCAGGGTTCGGGCGGGTGGACAATGAGCAGTTCTTC. It yields the protein CASSLSGFGRVDNEQFF.

This clone has just a few counts. The chain joins TRBV6-5 to TRBJ1-1; no reliable D call. CDR1 and CDR2 from the germline V gene are MNHEY and SVGAGI. The V and J ends lost 10 bases and 10 bases respectively, with 16 bases between them. This CDR3 contains 11 residues. The CDR3 is CATLISMRAFF. Written as DNA, the CDR3 is TGTGCCACCCTGATCTCCATGAGAGCTTTCTTT.

CDR3 amino acids: CASSLSTGLNEQFF. The CDR3 DNA reads as TGTGCCAGCAGCTTGAGTACAGGGCTAAATGAGCAGTTCTTC. This sequence joins TRBV5-4 and TRBJ2-1; D might be TRBD1 (6 bases). The CDR3 length is 14 residues. Deletions cut 1 base from V and 7 bases from J, with 12 bases between. Germline CDR1 SGHNT, CDR2 YYREEE (reference sequence).

The V and J genes are TRBV27 and TRBJ2-5; 7 nucleotides agree with TRBD1. In germline, CDR1 is MNHEY, CDR2 SMNVEV (reference sequence). J lost 2 bases, V lost 5 bases, and 11 bases had no gene match. The CDR3 is 16 amino acids. The chain's CDR3 is CASSLNRGAVQETQYF. The CDR3 DNA reads TGTGCCAGCAGTCTGAACAGGGGCGCGGTGCAAGAGACCCAGTACTTC.

This clone was observed a handful of times. V gene TRBV30 combines with J gene TRBJ2-1; 7 positions match TRBD2. Germline CDR1 is GTSNPN and CDR2 is SVGIG (reference sequence). J was trimmed by 15 bases and V by 5 bases; bases with no gene match: 10. This CDR3 comprises 11 residues. Here the CDR3 reads CAWGRLAWRFF. The CDR3 bases are TGTGCCTGGGGACGACTAGCCTGGCGGTTCTTC.

This sequence joins TRBV19 and TRBJ2-7; TRBD1 matches at 7 bases. Per the germline V gene, CDR1 is LNHDA and CDR2 is SQIVND (reference sequence). Losses at the gene ends were 6 bases for V and 7 bases for J; bases not matched to a gene: 24. The CDR3 is 18 amino acids. The CDR3: CASSNPPIGQDSFGEQYF. The CDR3, as DNA: TGTGCCAGTAGCAACCCCCCCATCGGACAGGACTCCTTCGGTGAGCAGTACTTC.

The chain joins TRBV28 to TRBJ2-3; TRBD2 matches at 15 bases. Trimming at V came to 6 bases and at J to 8 bases, leaving 15 bases not matched to a gene. CDR1 is MDHEN, CDR2 SYDVKM, per germline. The length of the CDR3 is 18 residues. CDR3 nucleotide sequence: TGTGCCAGCAGCCCGGGGCCGGGACTAGCGGGAGGTTATGCTACGCAGTATTTT. This encodes CASSPGPGLAGGYATQYF.

The rearrangement links TRBV28 to TRBJ2-3, with 12 bases that match TRBD2. The V gene end was trimmed by 6 bases and the J gene end by 3 bases; junction bases not matched to a gene: 10. In germline, CDR1 is MDHEN, CDR2 SYDVKM. The CDR3 consists of 17 residues. CDR3 in amino acids: CASSPGLAGRKTDTQYF. CDR3 bases: TGTGCCAGCAGCCCTGGACTAGCGGGAAGAAAGACAGATACGCAGTATTTT.

The gene calls are TRBV19 and TRBJ1-2; D uncertain. Trimming shortened V by 9 bases and J by 2 bases, and 16 bases separated the two germline ends. The germline V gene encodes CDR1 LNHDA and CDR2 SQIVND (reference sequence). CDR3 length: 14 amino acids. This chain's CDR3 is CASLLGGSNYGYTF. CDR3 coding DNA: TGTGCCAGCCTATTAGGAGGGTCCAACTATGGCTACACCTTC.

J is TRBJ2-7 and V is TRBV11-3, with TRBD1 matching 7 bases. This CDR3 is 14 amino acids long. With V trimmed by 4 bases and J by 3 bases, 6 bases remained unmatched. In germline, CDR1 is SGHNT, CDR2 YENEEA. The CDR3 reads CASSSRDSGYEQYF. CDR3 in DNA: TGTGCCAGCAGCTCCCGGGACAGCGGCTACGAGCAGTACTTC.

This clone was counted only a few times. The CDR3 bases are TGCGCCAGCAGCCAGCTACTCCTGACCGGGACAGGGAAAGAGACCCAGTACTTC. Its translation: CASSQLLLTGTGKETQYF. This chain joins TRBV4-1 and TRBJ2-5; 9 bases align to TRBD1. This CDR3 is built from 18 residues. Germline CDR1 is MGHRA and CDR2 is YSYEKL. The trim removed 3 bases at V and 3 bases at J, leaving 14 bases unmatched.

CDR3 nucleotide sequence: TGTGCCAGCTCACCACCGTACCCCCCGGGAGTGGCAAACAATGAGCAGTTCTTC. This sequence encodes CASSPPYPPGVANNEQFF. The genes are TRBV18 and TRBJ2-1, with a weak D call TRBD2 (6 bases). The CDR3 is 18 amino acids. The V gene's germline CDR1 is KGHSH and CDR2 LQKENI. Trimming removed 0 bases from V and 5 bases from J, with 20 bases in between. Variable domain in full (rest from reference TRBV18 and TRBJ2-1): NAGVMQNPRHLVRRRGQEARLRCSPMKGHSHVYWYRQLPEEGLKFMVYLQKENIIDESGMPKERFSAEFPKEGPSILRIQQVVRGDSAAYFCASSPPYPPGVANNEQFFGPGTRLTVL.

The chain carries TRBV19 and TRBJ1-5; D is undetermined. The germline CDR1 and CDR2 sequences are LNHDA and SQIVND (reference sequence). This CDR3 contains 13 residues. Trimming removed 8 bases from V and 7 bases from J, with 15 bases in between. Here the CDR3 reads CASLDGLGQPQHF. For the CDR3, the DNA is TGTGCCAGTCTGGACGGTCTGGGGCAGCCCCAGCATTTT.

The J gene is TRBJ1-2, the V gene TRBV30; weak D call: TRBD1 (6 bases). The CDR3 sequence is 12 residues long. Trimming removed 4 bases at V and 6 bases at J, with 12 bases between. The germline gives CDR1 GTSNPN, CDR2 SVGIG (reference sequence). The CDR3 spells CAWMRGPDGYTF. Written as DNA, the CDR3 is TGTGCCTGGATGCGGGGGCCGGATGGCTACACCTTC.

The V call is TRBV19, the J call TRBJ2-3, with D maybe TRBD2 (7 bases). Germline V gives CDR1 LNHDA, CDR2 SQIVND (reference sequence). The CDR3 is 15 residues long. Trimming took off 4 bases at V and 3 bases at J, with 14 bases between the two ends. CDR3 DNA sequence: TGTGCCAGTAGTACCGCGAGGGGGGGGACAGATACGCAGTATTTT. Protein product: CASSTARGGTDTQYF. Using reference TRBV19 and TRBJ2-3 for the parts outside the CDR3, the full variable domain is DGGITQSPKYLFRKEGQNVTLSCEQNLNHDAMYWYRQDPGQGLRLIYYSQIVNDFQKGDIAEGYSVSREKKESFPLTVTSAQKNPTAFYLCASSTARGGTDTQYFGPGTRLTVL.

This clone was observed a single time. This rearrangement joins TRBV14 to TRBJ2-1; a possible D gene is TRBD2 (5 bases). CDR3 length equals 15 residues. V lost 3 bases and J lost 0, with 9 bases in between. Germline CDR1 and CDR2: SGHDN and FVKESK. The CDR3 sequence is CASSHWRSSYNEQFF. The CDR3 bases are TGTGCCAGCAGCCACTGGAGGAGCTCCTACAATGAGCAGTTCTTC.

A single count supports this clone. The chain uses TRBV5-1 and TRBJ1-3; 8 bases are shared with TRBD1. Germline V gene lookup returns CDR1 SGHRS and CDR2 YFSETQ. With V trimmed by 0 bases and J by 0 bases, 11 bases remained unmatched. The CDR3 has 19 residues. The CDR3 nucleotides read TGCGCCAGCAGCTTGGGTGGCAACAGGGGGTCAACCTCTGGAAACACCATATATTTT. Translating gives CASSLGGNRGSTSGNTIYF.

This chain uses TRBV14 with TRBJ1-1, with a possible D match to TRBD1 (5 bases). This CDR3 is 15 amino acids long. CDR1 is SGHDN and CDR2 is FVKESK in the germline V gene. V gave up 5 bases and J gave up 0 bases, with 13 bases separating them. Here the CDR3 reads CASSKRGLMNTEAFF. CDR3 coding DNA: TGTGCCAGCAGCAAAAGGGGACTGATGAACACTGAAGCTTTCTTT.

The genes are TRBV6-4 and TRBJ1-1; 7 nucleotides align to TRBD1. Trimming took 7 bases from V and 1 from J; bases not matched to a gene: 12. The V gene's germline CDR1 is MRHNA and CDR2 SNTAGT. The CDR3 has 16 amino acids. The CDR3 nucleotides are TGTGCCAGCACTACTTATAGGGGGCAGGGGAACACTGAAGCTTTCTTT. Protein product: CASTTYRGQGNTEAFF.

This clone was counted a single time. This chain joins TRBV5-4 and TRBJ1-2, with D possibly TRBD1 on 6 matching bases. The CDR3 loop spans 13 amino acids. The V gene's germline CDR1 is SGHNT and CDR2 YYREEE (reference sequence). Trimming cost V 5 bases and J 4 bases, with 12 bases left between them. The CDR3 protein is CASRGGRGYGYTF. The CDR3 DNA reads TGTGCCAGCAGGGGGGGCCGGGGCTATGGCTACACCTTC.

The chain couples TRBV19 to TRBJ1-2, with D maybe TRBD1 (6 bases). CDR3 size: 15 residues. V lost 0 bases, J lost 4 bases, and 12 bases lay in between. Germline CDR1 is LNHDA and CDR2 is SQIVND (reference sequence). This chain's CDR3 is CASSIDTGPLYGYTF. The CDR3 bases are TGTGCCAGTAGTATAGATACAGGGCCCCTCTATGGCTACACCTTC.

The CDR3 coding sequence is TGTGCCATCAGTGAAGGTCTTATTGCAGATACGCAGTATTTT. It specifies CAISEGLIADTQYF. This chain connects TRBV10-3 to TRBJ2-3, with D unresolved. Germline V CDR1 and CDR2: ENHRY, SYGVKD. The germline V and J ends were trimmed by 3 bases and 4 bases, with 11 bases remaining between them. The CDR3 covers 14 residues.

This rearrangement joins TRBV18 to TRBJ2-1; TRBD1 aligns across 11 bases. CDR1 and CDR2 (germline): KGHSH, LQKENI. CDR3 length: 15 residues. The V gene end was trimmed by 2 bases and the J gene end by 7 bases; junction bases not matched to a gene: 4. DNA of the CDR3: TGTGCCAGCTCACCAGGGACAGGGGGTAGGAATGAGCAGTTCTTC. Amino acid sequence: CASSPGTGGRNEQFF.